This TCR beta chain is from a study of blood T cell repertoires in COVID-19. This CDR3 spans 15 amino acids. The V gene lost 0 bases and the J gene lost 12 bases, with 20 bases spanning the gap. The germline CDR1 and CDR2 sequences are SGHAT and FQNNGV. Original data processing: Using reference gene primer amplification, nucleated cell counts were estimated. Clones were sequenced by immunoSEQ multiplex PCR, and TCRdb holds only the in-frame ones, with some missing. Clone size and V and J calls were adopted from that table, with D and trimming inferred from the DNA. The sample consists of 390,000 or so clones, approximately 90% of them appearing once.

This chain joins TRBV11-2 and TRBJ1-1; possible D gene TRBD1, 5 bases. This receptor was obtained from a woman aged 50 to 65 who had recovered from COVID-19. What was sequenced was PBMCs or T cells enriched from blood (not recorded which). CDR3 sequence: CASSLDLATAPPTFF. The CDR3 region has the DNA TGTGCCAGCAGCTTAGATCTCGCGACAGCCCCCCCAACTTTCTTT.